This TCR beta chain was identified during a study of graft-versus-host responses after intestinal transplantation. Overall study context: Induction using anti-thymocyte globulin, followed by tacrolimus and steroids for 3 to 4 years, was given to all recipients. Points from the study as a whole: Early post-transplant declines in HvG were associated with peak levels of circulating GvH clones. Among recipient marrow samples, GvH clones were found; some appeared first in ileum or blood.

On this clone: Its antigen is unidentified.

Data came from immunoSEQ multiplex PCR; TCRdb stores just in-frame clones and leaves some out. The sample holds about 14,000 clones, around 96% seen once. Germline V gene sequence: CDR1 MNHEY, CDR2 SMNVEV (reference sequence). CDR3 size: 13 residues. V was trimmed by 2 bases and J by 15 bases, leaving 17 bases between them. The clonotype was recovered from a human patient who received an intestinal transplant, so some T cells may come from the graft donor. The rearrangement joins TRBV27 to TRBJ2-4, with a possible D match to TRBD1 (6 bases). Here the sequenced sample was PBMCs, taken 9 days after transplant. CDR3 nucleotides: TGTGCCAGCAGTTTAGGATGGGGGCGACGAAGGTACTTC. The encoded protein is CASSLGWGRRRYF.